This TCR beta chain emerged from a study of Siglec-9 on CD8 T cells in melanoma. General study points: In melanoma tumors, a Siglec-9-marked effector memory CD8+ subset reportedly appeared to accumulate.

On this clone itself: Its target is unknown.

Germline V gives CDR1 MNHEY, CDR2 SVGAGI. CDR3 length: 13 residues. V shed 2 bases and J shed 2 bases, with 6 bases lying between them. Sequenced by immunoSEQ multiplex PCR; TCRdb stores in-frame clones only, minus some. The sample includes about 30,000 clones, 75% to 90% of them seen just once. The rearrangement joins TRBV6-5 to TRBJ1-2; D not resolved. The sample comprised Siglec-9- CD8+ T cells sorted from blood. The clonotype comes from a human donor in good health. The CDR3 DNA is TGTGCCAGCAGTTACGCGGAAAACTATGGCTACACCTTC. Its translation is CASSYAENYGYTF.